The 5 T cell receptor beta chains below all came from one sample that was sequenced in a study of T cell changes during pregnancy in multiple sclerosis. TCRdb keeps only in-frame clones here, not all; method: immunoSEQ multiplex PCR. Of more than 30,000 clones in the sample, around 92% are singletons; the top ten hold about 8%. The material was CD8+ T cells from peripheral blood mononuclear cells, obtained in the third trimester of pregnancy. These receptors came from a female donor with multiple sclerosis, enrolled in a pregnancy study.

The chain has TRBV6-5 and TRBJ2-1; D is ambiguous. The V end was cut by 5 bases, the J end by 0 bases, with 5 bases between. CDR1 and CDR2 (germline): MNHEY, SVGAGI. The CDR3 covers 13 residues. The CDR3 DNA sequence: TGTGCCAGCAGTCCGAGCTCCTACAATGAGCAGTTCTTC. Its protein product is CASSPSSYNEQFF.

V is TRBV6-1 and J is TRBJ1-5; D remains ambiguous. The CDR3 runs 16 residues. CDR1 is MNHNS and CDR2 is SASEGT in the germline V gene. The V gene lost 0 bases and the J gene lost 0 bases, with 9 bases spanning the gap. This CDR3 reads CASSEATVYSNQPQHF. Written as DNA, the CDR3 is TGTGCCAGCAGTGAAGCAACGGTGTATAGCAATCAGCCCCAGCATTTT.

The chain joins TRBV14 to TRBJ2-7, with 8 bases aligning to TRBD1. The CDR3 length is 18 residues. V trimming: 2 bases; J trimming: 3 bases; junction bases outside the gene matches: 15. Germline lookup yields CDR1 SGHDN and CDR2 FVKESK. The CDR3 loop is CASSQRDRFSSRGYEQYF. CDR3 bases: TGTGCCAGCAGCCAAAGGGACAGGTTTTCATCTCGGGGCTACGAGCAGTACTTC.

The rearrangement joins TRBV18 to TRBJ2-7, with D maybe TRBD1 (5 bases). CDR1 and CDR2 (germline): KGHSH, LQKENI. The CDR3 contains 14 residues. Trimming shortened V by 2 bases and J by 3 bases, and 11 bases separated the two germline ends. CDR3 sequence: CASSPGAGGYEQYF. The CDR3 nucleotides read TGTGCCAGCTCACCAGGGGCTGGCGGCTACGAGCAGTACTTC.

The gene calls are TRBV11-2 and TRBJ2-5; D is unclear. CDR3 length equals 12 residues. The V and J ends lost 5 bases and 3 bases respectively, with 7 bases between them. Germline CDR1 reads SGHAT; CDR2 reads FQNNGV. The CDR3 loop is CASSLPEETQYF. CDR3 sequence (DNA): TGTGCCAGCAGCCTCCCAGAAGAGACCCAGTACTTC. The whole variable domain, remainder taken from reference TRBV11-2 and TRBJ2-5, is EAGVAQSPRYKIIEKRQSVAFWCNPISGHATLYWYQQILGQGPKLLIQFQNNGVVDDSQLPKDRFSAERLKGVDSTLKIQPAKLEDSAVYLCASSLPEETQYFGPGTRLLVL.